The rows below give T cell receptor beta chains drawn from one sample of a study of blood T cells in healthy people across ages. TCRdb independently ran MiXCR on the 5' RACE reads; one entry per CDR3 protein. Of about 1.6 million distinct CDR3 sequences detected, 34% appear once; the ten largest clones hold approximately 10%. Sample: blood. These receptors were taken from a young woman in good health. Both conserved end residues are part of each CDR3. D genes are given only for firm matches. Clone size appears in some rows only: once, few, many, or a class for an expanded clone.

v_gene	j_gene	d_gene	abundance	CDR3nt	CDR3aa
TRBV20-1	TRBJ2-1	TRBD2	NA	TGCAGTGCGACGGGCAGCGGGGCCTACAATGAGCAGTTCTTC	CSATGSGAYNEQFF
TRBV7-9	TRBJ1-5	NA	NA	TGTGCCAGCAGCTCGGGGGTAGGGCAGCCCCAGCATTTT	CASSSGVGQPQHF
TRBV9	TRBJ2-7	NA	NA	TGTGCCAGCAGCGTAGATAATCAGGGCGAGCAGTACTTC	CASSVDNQGEQYF
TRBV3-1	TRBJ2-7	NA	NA	TGTGCCAGCAGCCTGCACGGGACTCAAACCTACGAGCAGTACTTC	CASSLHGTQTYEQYF
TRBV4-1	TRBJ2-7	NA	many	TGCGCCAGCAGCCACCCCTGGGCCTACGAGCAGTACTTC	CASSHPWAYEQYF
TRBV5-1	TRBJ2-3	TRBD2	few	TGCGCCAGCAGCTTGGCCGGGACTACTTTTGAGGATACGCAGTATTTT	CASSLAGTTFEDTQYF
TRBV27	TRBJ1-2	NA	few	TGTGCCAGGATTGGAGGCGTAAACTATGGCTACACCTTC	CARIGGVNYGYTF
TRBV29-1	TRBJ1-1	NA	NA	TGCAGCGCCCTCGGGCAGGAGCAGAACACTGAAGCTTTCTTT	CSALGQEQNTEAFF
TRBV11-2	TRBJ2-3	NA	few	TGTGCCAGCAGCTTAGGGCGGCAGGGATTGTCAGATACGCAGTATTTT	CASSLGRQGLSDTQYF
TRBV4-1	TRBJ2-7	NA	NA	TGCGCCAGCAGCCAAGCCCAGACAGCGAACTCCTACGAGCAGTACTTC	CASSQAQTANSYEQYF
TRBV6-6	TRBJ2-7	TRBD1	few	TGTGCCAGCAGCTCCTTCGCCGGGGACAGGAGATACGAGCAGTACTTC	CASSSFAGDRRYEQYF